These 17 T cell receptor beta chains share one sample of origin, sequenced in a study of cytomegalovirus exposure and HLA in healthy donors. PCR employed 60 Vbeta and 13 Jbeta primers. Profiling relied on immunoSEQ multiplex PCR, and the TCRdb table lists in-frame clones only, not all of them. The data hold roughly 280,000 clones, with roughly two thirds observed a single time. Material: PBMCs. The origin of the receptors is a female donor in good health and CMV-seronegative.

The chain has TRBV10-3 and TRBJ2-5; D gene unclear. Trimming took off 6 bases at V and 6 bases at J, with 14 bases between the two ends. The CDR3 is made up of 13 amino acids. Germline V gives CDR1 ENHRY, CDR2 SYGVKD. The CDR3: CAIRAPTFQTQYF. In DNA, the CDR3 is TGTGCCATCAGGGCCCCAACCTTTCAGACCCAGTACTTC.

In DNA, the CDR3 is TGTGCCAGCAGCTTGGAGAATCAGCCCCAGCATTTT. Encoded protein: CASSLENQPQHF. V gene TRBV7-2 combines with J gene TRBJ1-5, with D unclear. The CDR3 consists of 12 residues. V lost 3 bases to trimming and J lost 4 bases, with 4 bases between them. Germline V gene lookup returns CDR1 SGHTA and CDR2 FQGNSA.

V usage is TRBV5-1 and J usage is TRBJ1-1, with TRBD1 matching 9 bases. This CDR3 has 16 residues. Germline CDR1 SGHRS, CDR2 YFSETQ. Trimming removed 4 bases from V and 1 base from J; junction bases left unmatched: 8. CDR3 in amino acids: CASSPNRGHWNTEAFF. CDR3 DNA: TGCGCCAGCAGCCCGAACAGGGGGCATTGGAACACTGAAGCTTTCTTT.

This clone appeared a few times. V is TRBV11-2 and J is TRBJ1-2; perhaps TRBD1 as D (5 bases). V lost 5 bases and J lost 0, with 13 bases in between. Germline V lookup: CDR1 SGHAT, CDR2 FQNNGV. CDR3 length: 15 residues. CDR3 sequence (DNA): TGTGCCAGCAGCCAACTCTGGGGGGCTAACTATGGCTACACCTTC. It specifies CASSQLWGANYGYTF.

In this sample, this clone turned up a few times. The chain employs TRBV25-1 and TRBJ1-2; 8 bases are shared with TRBD1. Per the germline V gene, CDR1 is MGHDK and CDR2 is SYGVNS. This CDR3 spans 14 amino acids. Trimming removed 5 bases from V and 2 bases from J; junction bases left unmatched: 4. The CDR3 reads CASSPGGANYGYTF. The CDR3 coding sequence is TGTGCCAGCAGTCCAGGGGGCGCAAACTATGGCTACACCTTC.

As concerns this clone: The sample holds other DNA sequences that translate to the same CDR3. V usage is TRBV6-5 and J usage is TRBJ1-1, with D tentatively TRBD1 (5 bases). The CDR3 is made up of 15 amino acids. Germline V gene sequence: CDR1 MNHEY, CDR2 SVGAGI. Trimming took off 2 bases at V and 4 bases at J, with 14 bases between the two ends. In nucleotides, the CDR3 is TGTGCCAGCAGTTACCTCGGGGCGCGGGGCACTGAAGCTTTCTTT. It codes for CASSYLGARGTEAFF.

This clone was observed a few times. This sequence joins TRBV9 and TRBJ2-3, with TRBD2 identical over 7 bases. CDR3 length: 16 residues. Germline-derived CDR1 and CDR2 are SGDLS and YYNGEE. Trimming took 0 bases from V and 4 from J; bases not matched to a gene: 8. CDR3 loop: CASSVVGGSRSDTQYF. CDR3 nucleotide sequence: TGTGCCAGCAGCGTAGTCGGCGGGAGTCGCTCAGATACGCAGTATTTT.

The CDR3 nucleotides read TGCGCCAGCGGACAGGGTCCAGATACGCAGTATTTT. This encodes CASGQGPDTQYF. This chain uses TRBV5-1 with TRBJ2-3; 8 bases align to TRBD1. The CDR3 spans 12 residues. Trimming cost V 7 bases and J 4 bases; bases outside gene matches: 2. Germline V gene lookup returns CDR1 SGHRS and CDR2 YFSETQ.

This chain uses TRBV27 with TRBJ2-7; perhaps TRBD2 as D (6 bases). The germline gives CDR1 MNHEY, CDR2 SMNVEV (reference sequence). The CDR3 is 13 amino acids. Trimming removed 4 bases at V and 8 bases at J, with 15 bases between. The CDR3 DNA reads as TGTGCCAGCAGTTGGGACTCCGGAGGTAAGCAGTACTTC. Residues: CASSWDSGGKQYF.

The rearrangement links TRBV6-1 to TRBJ2-7; maybe TRBD1 (5 bases). This CDR3 comprises 11 residues. V lost 8 bases to trimming and J lost 3 bases, with 8 bases between them. From germline, CDR1 is MNHNS and CDR2 SASEGT. CDR3 sequence (DNA): TGTGCCAGCCAGGGAAGCTACGAGCAGTACTTC. Protein: CASQGSYEQYF.

The V call is TRBV6-1, the J call TRBJ2-2, with 7 bases identical to TRBD2. The junction had 6 bases not matched to a gene; V was cut back by 7 bases and J by 4 bases. The CDR3 runs to 14 residues. The V gene's germline CDR1 is MNHNS and CDR2 SASEGT. The CDR3 DNA sequence: TGTGCCAGCACCGTGACTAGCCGCACCGGGGAGCTGTTTTTT. This sequence encodes CASTVTSRTGELFF.

This clone has more than one count but fewer than ten. The genes are TRBV28 and TRBJ1-1; D remains unclear. V was shortened by 6 bases and J by 0 bases, with 17 bases between the two germline ends. The CDR3 runs to 16 residues. Germline V gene data show CDR1 as MDHEN and CDR2 as SYDVKM. Here the CDR3 reads CASSLRRRTMNTEAFF. The CDR3 DNA follows: TGTGCCAGCAGCCTTAGACGGCGAACTATGAACACTGAAGCTTTCTTT.

Note on this clone: At one boundary the junction diverges from the germline segment, which might be a read error. This sequence joins TRBV7-9 and TRBJ1-2; 7 nucleotides match TRBD1. The germline CDR1 and CDR2 sequences are SEHNR and FQNEAQ (reference sequence). This CDR3 comprises 13 residues. The CDR3 nucleotides read TGTTCCAGCAGCTTTACAGGGGACTATGGCTACACCTTC. This codes for CSSSFTGDYGYTF.

CDR3 loop: CASSQTSGRAAGELFF. CDR3 nucleotide sequence: TGTGCCAGCAGCCAGACCAGCGGGAGGGCGGCCGGGGAGCTGTTTTTT. V is TRBV11-3 and J is TRBJ2-2, with TRBD2 identical over 10 bases. CDR1 SGHNT and CDR2 YENEEA come from the germline V gene. With V trimmed by 5 bases and J by 6 bases, 9 bases remained unmatched. The CDR3 runs to 16 residues.

This clone came up a few times. The chain uses TRBV11-2 and TRBJ1-3; TRBD1 agrees at 7 bases. This CDR3 spans 17 amino acids. Germline V gene lookup returns CDR1 SGHAT and CDR2 FQNNGV. J lost 0 bases, V lost 4 bases, and 9 bases had no gene match. CDR3 bases: TGTGCCAGCAGCTCACCCGGGACAGCCAGCTCTGGAAACACCATATATTTT. This translates into CASSSPGTASSGNTIYF.

This chain joins TRBV2 and TRBJ2-3; D remains unclear. The CDR3 has 14 amino acids. V gave up 4 bases and J gave up 0 bases, with 8 bases separating them. Germline CDR1 is SNHLY and CDR2 is FYNNEI. In nucleotides, the CDR3 is TGTGCCAGCAGTGGTCGCGGAAGCACAGATACGCAGTATTTT. Encoded protein: CASSGRGSTDTQYF.

The chain links TRBV11-2 to TRBJ2-7; TRBD2 agrees at 14 bases. Germline V gene data show CDR1 as SGHAT and CDR2 as FQNNGV. The V and J ends lost 5 bases and 3 bases, in that order; junction bases with no gene match: 3. The CDR3 covers 15 residues. In nucleotides, the CDR3 is TGTGCCAGCAGCCGAGGGACTAGCGGGAGCTACGAGCAGTACTTC. It is translated as CASSRGTSGSYEQYF.